The 3 T cell receptor beta chains below come from one sample, sequenced in a study of control samples from healthy donors and cancer patients. The data were produced by immunoSEQ multiplex PCR, yet TCRdb's version contains in-frame clones alone and is incomplete. The sample shows about 110,000 clones, around 88% of them seen only once. The source material was blood. The origin of the receptors is a woman in her forties or fifties in good health.

The V gene is TRBV18, the J gene TRBJ2-2; no clear D. Trimming left V 3 bases short and J 6 bases short, with 14 bases between. The CDR3 spans 15 residues. The germline gives CDR1 KGHSH, CDR2 LQKENI. The CDR3 bases are TGTGCCAGCTCACCGCGCCAAAAGTCTTCCGGGGAGCTGTTTTTT. Amino acid sequence: CASSPRQKSSGELFF. The full variable domain, completed using reference TRBV18 and TRBJ2-2, is NAGVMQNPRHLVRRRGQEARLRCSPMKGHSHVYWYRQLPEEGLKFMVYLQKENIIDESGMPKERFSAEFPKEGPSILRIQQVVRGDSAAYFCASSPRQKSSGELFFGEGSRLTVL.

The chain combines TRBV25-1 with TRBJ1-4; D gene ambiguous. V was trimmed by 6 bases and J by 3 bases, leaving 20 bases between them. Germline loops: CDR1 MGHDK, CDR2 SYGVNS. The CDR3 length is 17 residues. CDR3 in amino acids: CASSEPRAQSSNEKLFF. Here the CDR3 DNA reads TGTGCCAGCAGCGAACCCCGGGCACAAAGCTCTAATGAAAAACTGTTTTTT. Using reference TRBV25-1 and TRBJ1-4 for the parts outside the CDR3, the full variable domain is EADIYQTPRYLVIGTGKKITLECSQTMGHDKMYWYQQDPGMELHLIHYSYGVNSTEKGDLSSESTVSRIRTEHFPLTLESARPSHTSQYLCASSEPRAQSSNEKLFFGSGTQLSVL.

V usage is TRBV5-1 and J usage is TRBJ1-5; tentative D call: TRBD1 (6 bases). V was trimmed by 0 bases and J by 2 bases, leaving 15 bases between them. Germline-derived CDR1 and CDR2 are SGHRS and YFSETQ. This CDR3 is 17 amino acids long. The CDR3 reads CASSLGPRTAGNQPQHF. CDR3 nucleotides: TGCGCCAGCAGCTTGGGCCCCCGGACAGCGGGCAATCAGCCCCAGCATTTT.